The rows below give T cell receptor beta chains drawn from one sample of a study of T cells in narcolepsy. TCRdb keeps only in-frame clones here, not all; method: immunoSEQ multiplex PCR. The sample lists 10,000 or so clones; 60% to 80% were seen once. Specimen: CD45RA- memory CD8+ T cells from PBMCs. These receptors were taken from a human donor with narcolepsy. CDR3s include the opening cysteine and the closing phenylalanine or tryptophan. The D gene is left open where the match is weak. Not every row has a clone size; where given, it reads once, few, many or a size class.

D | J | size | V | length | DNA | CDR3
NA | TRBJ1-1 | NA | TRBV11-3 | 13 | TGTGCCAGCAGCCCCCGGTCCCCCGCTGAAGCTTTCTTT | CASSPRSPAEAFF
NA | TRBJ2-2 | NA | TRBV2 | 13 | TGTGCCAGCAGGGGACTGAACACCGGGGAGCTGTTTTTT | CASRGLNTGELFF
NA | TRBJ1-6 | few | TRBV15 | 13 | TGTGCCACCAGCTTCGGATCAGATTCACCCCTCCACTTT | CATSFGSDSPLHF
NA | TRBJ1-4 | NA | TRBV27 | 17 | TGTGCCAGCAGCCTAGCGCACTATGGATCAACTAATGAAAAACTGTTTTTT | CASSLAHYGSTNEKLFF
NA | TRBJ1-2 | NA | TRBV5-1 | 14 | TGCGCCAGCAGCGGCGACAGCCTGAACTATGGCTACACCTTC | CASSGDSLNYGYTF
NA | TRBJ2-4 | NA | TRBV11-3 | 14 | TGTGCCAGCAGCTTCCAGGGGCGCGGGGACATTCAGTACTTC | CASSFQGRGDIQYF
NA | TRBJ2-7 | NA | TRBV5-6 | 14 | TGTGCCAGCAGCTTGGACAGGTCAACCTACGAGCAGTACTTC | CASSLDRSTYEQYF
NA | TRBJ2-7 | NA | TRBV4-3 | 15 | TGCGCCAGCAGCCAAGACCGGTTTCAGGGTTACGAGCAGTACTTC | CASSQDRFQGYEQYF
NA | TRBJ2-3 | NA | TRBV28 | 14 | TGTGCCAGCAGCCCTGTCGGAGGAGTGAATACGCAGTATTTT | CASSPVGGVNTQYF
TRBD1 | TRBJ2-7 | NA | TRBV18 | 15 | TGTGCCAGCTCACCAGAGCAGGGGGCGTACTACGAGCAGTACTTC | CASSPEQGAYYEQYF
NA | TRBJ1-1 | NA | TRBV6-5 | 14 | TGTGCCAGCAATCCCTTCTGGGGAGGCACTGAAGCTTTCTTT | CASNPFWGGTEAFF
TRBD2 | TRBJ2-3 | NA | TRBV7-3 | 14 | TGTGCCAGCAGCCCCGGACTAGCGGGAGATACGCAGTATTTT | CASSPGLAGDTQYF
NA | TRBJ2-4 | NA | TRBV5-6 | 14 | TGTGCCAGCACCCGGTCAGCTATGGAAAACATTCAGTACTTC | CASTRSAMENIQYF
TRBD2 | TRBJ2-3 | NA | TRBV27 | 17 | TGTGCCAGCAGTTTACTCTTGGGGCTAGCGGGATCTGATACGCAGTATTTT | CASSLLLGLAGSDTQYF
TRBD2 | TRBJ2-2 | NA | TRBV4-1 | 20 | TGCGCCAGCAGCCAAGCCCCCCTAGCGGGGGGGGTAGGGATCACCGGGGAGCTGTTTTTT | CASSQAPLAGGVGITGELFF
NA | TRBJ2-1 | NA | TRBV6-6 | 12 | TGTGCCAGCAGTTACTTGTACAATGAGCAGTTCTTC | CASSYLYNEQFF
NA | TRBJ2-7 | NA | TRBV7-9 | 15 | TGTGCCAGCAGCTTAGTCGGGGGCCCTTCCTACGAGCAGTACTTC | CASSLVGGPSYEQYF
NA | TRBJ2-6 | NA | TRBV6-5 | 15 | TGTGCCAGCGGTACACGTGTCTCTGGGGCCAACGTCCTGACTTTC | CASGTRVSGANVLTF
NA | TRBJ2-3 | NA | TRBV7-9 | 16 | TGTGCCAGCAGCGTCCCCGGCGGGGCGGGCACAGATACGCAGTATTTT | CASSVPGGAGTDTQYF
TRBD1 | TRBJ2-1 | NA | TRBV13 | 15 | TGTGCCAGCAGCTCCGGGACAGGGCTGGACAATGAGCAGTTCTTC | CASSSGTGLDNEQFF
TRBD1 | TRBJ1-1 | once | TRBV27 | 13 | TGTGCCAGCAGTTCGGGACAGAACGCTGAAGCTTTCTTT | CASSSGQNAEAFF
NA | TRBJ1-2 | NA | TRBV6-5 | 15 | TGTGCCAGCGGAGAGTCGGACAGACTTTTCTATGGCTACACCTTC | CASGESDRLFYGYTF
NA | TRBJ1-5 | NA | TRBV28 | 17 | TGTGCCAGCAGTTTTGGTGGGGCTGGGGGTAGCAATCAGCCCCAGCATTTT | CASSFGGAGGSNQPQHF
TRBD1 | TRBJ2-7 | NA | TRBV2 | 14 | TGTGCCAGCTCCACCAACAGGGGTTCCTACGAGCAGTACTTC | CASSTNRGSYEQYF
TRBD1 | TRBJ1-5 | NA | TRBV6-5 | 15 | TGTGCCAGCAGTTACCCCGACAGGGTTCGTCAGCCCCAGCATTTT | CASSYPDRVRQPQHF
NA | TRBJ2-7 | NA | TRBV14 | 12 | TGTGCCAGCAGCACCTGGATGGGCGAGCAGTACTTC | CASSTWMGEQYF
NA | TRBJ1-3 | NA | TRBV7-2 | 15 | TGTGCCAGCAGCTTGGACTTATCCTCTGGAAACACCATATATTTT | CASSLDLSSGNTIYF
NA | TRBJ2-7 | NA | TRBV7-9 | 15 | TGTGCCAGCAGCCCCACGGGGTTACCTACCTACGAGCAGTACTTC | CASSPTGLPTYEQYF
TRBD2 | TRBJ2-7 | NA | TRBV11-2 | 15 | TGTGCCAGCAGCGAAGGGACTACCTCCTCCTACGAGCAGTACTTC | CASSEGTTSSYEQYF
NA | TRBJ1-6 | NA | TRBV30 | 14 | TGTGCCTGGGCTGCGGACACCAGTAATTCACCCCTCCACTTT | CAWAADTSNSPLHF
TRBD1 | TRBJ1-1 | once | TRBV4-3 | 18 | TGCGCCAGCAGCCAAGATTTGGTGACAGGGGGGTGGAGCACTGAAGCTTTCTTT | CASSQDLVTGGWSTEAFF
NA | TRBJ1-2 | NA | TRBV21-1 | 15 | TGTGCCAGCAGCAGAGGGACAGGGAAGGGAGGGGGCTACACCTTC | CASSRGTGKGGGYTF
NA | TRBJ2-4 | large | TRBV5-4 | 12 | TGTGCCAGCAGCCCGGATGGAGACATTCAGTACTTC | CASSPDGDIQYF
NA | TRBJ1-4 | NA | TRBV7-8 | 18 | TGTGCCAGCAGACCAAACTTCGGGGAAACAGGGTCTAATGAAAAACTGTTTTTT | CASRPNFGETGSNEKLFF
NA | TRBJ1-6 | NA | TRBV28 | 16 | TGTGCCAGCAGTTTCTCTCCTCCGCCCTATAATTCACCCCTCCACTTT | CASSFSPPPYNSPLHF
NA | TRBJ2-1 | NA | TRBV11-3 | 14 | TGTGCCAGCAGCTTTTGGTCGTCCTACAATGAGCAGTTCTTC | CASSFWSSYNEQFF
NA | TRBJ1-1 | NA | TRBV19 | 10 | TGTGCCACCAGGGGTGGAGAAGCTTTCTTT | CATRGGEAFF
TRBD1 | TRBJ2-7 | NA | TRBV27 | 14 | TGTGCCAGCAGTTTTTCCGGGACAGGGGCCGAGCAGTACTTC | CASSFSGTGAEQYF
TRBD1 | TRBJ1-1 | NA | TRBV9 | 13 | TGTGCCAGCAGCTCATGGACAGGCACTGAAGCTTTCTTT | CASSSWTGTEAFF
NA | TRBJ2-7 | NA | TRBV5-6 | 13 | TGTGCCAGCAGCTTAGGGACGACCTACGAGCAGTACTTC | CASSLGTTYEQYF
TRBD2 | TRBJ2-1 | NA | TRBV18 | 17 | TGTGCCAGCTCACCTCGGGGGACTAGCGGGAGGGTCAATGAGCAGTTCTTC | CASSPRGTSGRVNEQFF
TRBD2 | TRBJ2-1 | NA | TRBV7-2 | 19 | TGTGCCAGCAGCTTAGGACTAGCGGGGGGAGGCGGGACTTACAATGAGCAGTTCTTC | CASSLGLAGGGGTYNEQFF
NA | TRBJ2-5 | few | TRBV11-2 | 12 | TGTGCCAGCAGCTTAGCCCCCGGGACCCAGTACTTC | CASSLAPGTQYF
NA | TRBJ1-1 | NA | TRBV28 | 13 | TGTGCCAGCAGAATGATGGTTGAACCTGAAGCTTTCTTT | CASRMMVEPEAFF
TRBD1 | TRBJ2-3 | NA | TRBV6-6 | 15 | TGTGCCAGCAGCCTTATCGACAGGGTGCCAGATACGCAGTATTTT | CASSLIDRVPDTQYF
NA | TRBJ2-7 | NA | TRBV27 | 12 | TGTGCCAGCAGCAGAGGCTCCTACGAGCAGTACTTC | CASSRGSYEQYF
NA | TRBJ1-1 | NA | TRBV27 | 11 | TGTGCCAGCAGATCAGAGAGGGGGGCTTTCTTT | CASRSERGAFF
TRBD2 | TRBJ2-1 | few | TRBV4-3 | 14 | TGCGCCAGCAGCCCCTGGACTAGCAACAATGAGCAGTTCTTC | CASSPWTSNNEQFF
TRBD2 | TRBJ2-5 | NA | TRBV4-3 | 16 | TGCGCCAGCAGCCAAGGTACAGGTAGCGGGGAAGAGACCCAGTACTTC | CASSQGTGSGEETQYF
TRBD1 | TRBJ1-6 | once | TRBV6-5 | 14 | TGTGCCAGCAGTTCGGGACAGGAGAATTCACCCCTCCACTTT | CASSSGQENSPLHF